These 15 T cell receptor beta chains share one sample of origin, sequenced in a study of Graves' ophthalmopathy and Graves' hyperthyroidism. Amplified TCR beta CDR3 regions were obtained using RNA transcripts as template. After a first-round RT-PCR with HTBI primers, a second-round multiplex PCR was run. TCRdb re-analysed the multiplex PCR reads in MiXCR, keeping a single row per CDR3 protein. The repertoire holds some 360,000 distinct CDR3 sequences, with about 18% as singletons. The sequenced sample was peripheral blood. The source is an adult woman with stable Graves' hyperthyroidism.

This clonotype turned up a few times. V usage is TRBV4-2 and J usage is TRBJ2-5, with TRBD2 matching 9 bases. The length of the CDR3 is 16 residues. CDR1 is LGHNA and CDR2 is YNFKEQ in the germline V gene. V lost 0 bases to trimming and J lost 5 bases; unmatched junction nucleotides: 7. The CDR3: CASSQDVAGVTETQYF. The CDR3 DNA reads TGTGCCAGCAGCCAAGATGTAGCGGGGGTTACCGAGACCCAGTACTTC.

Many counts were recorded for this clonotype. The rearrangement links TRBV4-1 to TRBJ2-7, with TRBD2 matching over 7 bases. From germline, CDR1 is MGHRA and CDR2 YSYEKL. V lost 0 bases and J lost 5; bases outside the gene matches: 10. The CDR3 runs to 16 residues. The CDR3 DNA follows: TGCGCCAGCAGCCAAGATGAGTTTGCGGGAGCCCACGAGCAGTACTTC. Amino acids: CASSQDEFAGAHEQYF.

In this sample, this clonotype turned up many times. This chain joins TRBV28 and TRBJ1-3; a weak D match, TRBD1 (5 bases). Germline V lookup: CDR1 MDHEN, CDR2 SYDVKM. The CDR3 has 11 amino acids. The V and J ends lost 6 bases and 9 bases respectively, with 9 bases between them. The CDR3 spells CASSWGSTIYF. CDR3 DNA sequence: TGTGCCAGCAGCTGGGGGAGCACCATATATTTT.

This clonotype was recorded many times. The rearrangement joins TRBV7-2 to TRBJ1-2; D call uncertain. V shed 2 bases and J shed 4 bases, with 5 bases lying between them. Germline lookup yields CDR1 SGHTA and CDR2 FQGNSA. CDR3 size: 12 residues. CDR3 in DNA: TGTGCCAGCAGCTTAAGATCCTATGGCTACACCTTC. It is translated as CASSLRSYGYTF.

The table lists this clonotype with many counts. V is TRBV20-1 and J is TRBJ1-2; 8 positions match TRBD1. The germline V gene encodes CDR1 DFQATT and CDR2 SNEGSKA (reference sequence). V was clipped by 3 bases and J by 7 bases; unmatched bases: 7. The CDR3 runs to 13 residues. The CDR3 loop is CSARGQAAGGYTF. The CDR3 DNA reads as TGCAGTGCTAGGGGACAGGCGGCGGGTGGCTACACCTTC.

Many counts were recorded for this clonotype. The DNA for the CDR3 is TGTGCCGATCGGGTGTCCAGCTCTGGAAACACCATATATTTT. It yields the protein CADRVSSSGNTIYF. The chain couples TRBV28 to TRBJ1-3; no definite D call. The CDR3 runs 14 residues. Germline loops: CDR1 MDHEN, CDR2 SYDVKM. V lost 11 bases, J lost 0 bases, and 14 bases lay in between.

There are many counts of this clonotype. The chain uses TRBV3-1 and TRBJ2-7; D ambiguous. V lost 2 bases and J 3 bases, leaving 8 bases between the germline ends. The germline CDR1 and CDR2 sequences are LGHDT and YNNKEL (reference sequence). This CDR3 region has 13 residues. The CDR3 DNA is TGTGCCAGCAGCCAATCAAGGGACTACGAGCAGTACTTC. Translated: CASSQSRDYEQYF.

Ten or more counts support this clonotype. V gene TRBV19 combines with J gene TRBJ2-2; 13 bases match TRBD2. Germline V CDR1 and CDR2: LNHDA, SQIVND (reference sequence). V shed 6 bases and J 1 base; nucleotides not matched to a gene: 5. The CDR3 extends over 17 amino acids. The CDR3 DNA sequence: TGTGCCAGTAGCCTGACTAGCGGGAGGCTGAACACCGGGGAGCTGTTTTTT. This translates into CASSLTSGRLNTGELFF.

This clonotype was detected many times. The rearrangement joins TRBV30 to TRBJ1-2; D is uncertain. Trimming cost V 2 bases and J 4 bases, with 8 bases left between them. Per germline, CDR1 GTSNPN and CDR2 SVGIG (reference sequence). The CDR3 runs 12 residues. The CDR3 bases are TGTGCCTGGAGTCCTTTTAGCTATGGCTACACCTTC. Its translation is CAWSPFSYGYTF.

This clonotype was observed a single time. The chain combines TRBV6-2 or TRBV6-3 with TRBJ1-6, with D perhaps matching TRBD1 (6 bases). Trimming took off 7 bases at V and 19 bases at J, with 17 bases between the two ends. Per the germline V gene, CDR1 is MNHEY and CDR2 is SVGEGT. The CDR3 runs 11 residues. For the CDR3, the DNA is TGTGCCAGCACACGGACAGCGAGCTTTCACTTT. Residues: CASTRTASFHF.

The rearrangement joins TRBV6-1 to TRBJ1-1; 8 nucleotides align to TRBD1. The CDR3 covers 14 residues. The J segment lost 1 base and the V segment lost 7 bases, leaving 5 bases of the junction unmatched. CDR1 MNHNS and CDR2 SASEGT come from the germline V gene. DNA of the CDR3: TGTGCCAGCAACCGGGACAGGAAGAACACTGAAGCTTTCTTT. This translates into CASNRDRKNTEAFF.

The table lists this clonotype with many counts. The chain has TRBV6-5 and TRBJ2-7; D gene unclear. The germline V and J ends were trimmed by 3 bases and 0 bases, with 12 bases remaining between them. This CDR3 comprises 15 residues. CDR1 and CDR2 (germline): MNHEY, SVGAGI. CDR3 protein: CASSYDAVPSYEQYF. CDR3 nucleotides: TGTGCCAGCAGTTATGACGCGGTACCCTCCTACGAGCAGTACTTC.

This clonotype was counted at least ten times. This chain connects TRBV5-1 to TRBJ2-6; tentative D call: TRBD1 (6 bases). The CDR3 loop spans 16 amino acids. Germline V gene data show CDR1 as SGHRS and CDR2 as YFSETQ. V was trimmed by 6 bases and J by 1 base, leaving 14 bases between them. The CDR3 is CASKAGASSGANVLTF. The CDR3, as DNA: TGCGCCAGCAAGGCAGGGGCAAGTTCTGGGGCCAACGTCCTGACTTTC.

As to this clonotype: A read error is possible here, since a much larger clone lies one base away. V and J are TRBV28 and TRBJ1-5; D remains ambiguous. CDR3 size: 14 residues. The germline gives CDR1 MDHEN, CDR2 SYDVKM. V was pared by 6 bases and J by 1 base, with 10 bases between. The CDR3 spells CASRSNFSNQPQHF. The CDR3 region has the DNA TGTGCCAGCAGGTCGAACTTCAGCAATCAGCCCCAGCATTTT. Filled out from reference TRBV28 and TRBJ1-5, the complete variable domain reads DVKVTQSSRYLVKRTGEKVFLECVQDMDHENMFWYRQDPGLGLRLIYFSYDVKMKEKGDIPEGYSVSREKKERFSLILESASTNQTSMYLCASRSNFSNQPQHFGDGTRLSIL.

This clonotype has a count of ten or more. The genes are TRBV2 and TRBJ1-1; a possible D gene is TRBD1 (5 bases). V was trimmed by 6 bases and J by 1 base, leaving 24 bases between them. CDR1 and CDR2 from the germline V gene are SNHLY and FYNNEI. This CDR3 has 18 amino acids. The CDR3 DNA follows: TGTGCCAGCAGCGGGAACGGAAAGAGGGGCGATTGGAACACTGAAGCTTTCTTT. Residues: CASSGNGKRGDWNTEAFF.